The subject of this entry is one T cell receptor (beta chain). No antigen is known for it. V lost 0 bases and J 6 bases, leaving 13 bases between the germline ends. Germline-derived CDR1 and CDR2 are MNHNY and SVGAGI (reference sequence). The CDR3 runs 15 residues. The PCR made use of 60 Vbeta and 13 Jbeta primers. Clones were read by immunoSEQ multiplex PCR, and TCRdb kept only the in-frame ones, dropping some. In the table there are 180,000 or so clones, 82% of which are singletons. This record belongs to a study of cytomegalovirus exposure and HLA in healthy donors. Study background: An early release of data contained about 85 million unique TCRs, which came from HLA-typed donors.

Findings and caveats of the study: In vitro data verified a few CMV-associated chains as specific for CMV antigens. DRB1 had the most TCR associations and HLA-C the fewest, a later analysis found, with rates varying by HLA locus.

The chain carries TRBV6-6 and TRBJ2-3; D unresolved. The source is a boy aged 2 to 10 in good health and CMV-seronegative. Sequencing was done on a sample of PBMCs. The CDR3 spells CASSYSKFAWDTQYF. In nucleotides, the CDR3 is TGTGCCAGCAGTTACTCGAAGTTCGCGTGGGATACGCAGTATTTT.